These 31 T cell receptor beta chains share one sample of origin, sequenced in a study of cytomegalovirus exposure and HLA in healthy donors. PCR involved 60 Vbeta and 13 Jbeta primers. Measured with immunoSEQ multiplex PCR; TCRdb has only the in-frame clones, and not every one. The repertoire holds 160,000 or so clones, with about 75% as singletons. The sample taken for sequencing was PBMCs. The receptors derive from a man aged 35-49 years in good health and CMV-seropositive.

This chain connects TRBV19 to TRBJ1-4, with TRBD1 as a possible D gene (5 bases). The ends were cut back, 3 bases at V and 0 bases at J, with 11 bases in the middle. Germline values: CDR1 LNHDA, CDR2 SQIVND (reference sequence). The CDR3 covers 16 residues. CDR3 coding DNA: TGTGCCAGTAGTATTTTCAGGGCTGCAACTAATGAAAAACTGTTTTTT. Amino acid sequence: CASSIFRAATNEKLFF.

The V and J genes are TRBV5-1 and TRBJ2-3; tentative D call: TRBD2 (8 bases). Trimming removed 6 bases at V and 1 base at J, with 21 bases between. There are 17 residues in the CDR3. CDR1 is SGHRS, CDR2 YFSETQ, per germline. The CDR3 DNA is TGCGCCAGCAACAAAGCCTCGGGAGGGGGCGGCACAGATACGCAGTATTTT. Encoded protein: CASNKASGGGGTDTQYF. The variable domain in full, completed from reference TRBV5-1 and TRBJ2-3, reads KAGVTQTPRYLIKTRGQQVTLSCSPISGHRSVSWYQQTPGQGLQFLFEYFSETQRNKGNFPGRFSGRQFSNSRSEMNVSTLELGDSALYLCASNKASGGGGTDTQYFGPGTRLTVL.

This clone was counted only a few times. The chain uses TRBV6-1 and TRBJ2-5; TRBD1 aligns across 8 bases. The CDR3 spans 15 residues. Per the germline V gene, CDR1 is MNHNS and CDR2 is SASEGT. The ends lost 2 bases at V and 4 bases at J; junction bases unmatched: 6. As DNA, the CDR3 is TGTGCCAGCAGTGAATTGATACAGGGGGGAGAGACCCAGTACTTC. It encodes CASSELIQGGETQYF.

V gene TRBV5-1 combines with J gene TRBJ2-1, with 9 bases that match TRBD1. The CDR3 spans 15 residues. V was pared by 5 bases and J by 0 bases, with 3 bases of the junction left unmatched. CDR1 and CDR2 from the germline V gene are SGHRS and YFSETQ. The DNA of the CDR3 is TGCGCCAGCAGGCTGACAGGGGGCTCCTACAATGAGCAGTTCTTC. Translated, it gives CASRLTGGSYNEQFF.

This clone was observed a few times. This chain connects TRBV11-3 to TRBJ2-5; no firm D call. Germline V CDR1 and CDR2: SGHNT, YENEEA. V lost 5 bases and J 5 bases, leaving 6 bases between the germline ends. This CDR3 spans 11 amino acids. Here the CDR3 reads CASSLLETQYF. The CDR3 DNA follows: TGTGCCAGCAGCCTTCTTGAGACCCAGTACTTC.

The V gene is TRBV28, the J gene TRBJ1-5; no clear D gene. Germline V gene data show CDR1 as MDHEN and CDR2 as SYDVKM. CDR3 length: 13 residues. V gave up 6 bases and J gave up 5 bases, with 11 bases separating them. CDR3 sequence (DNA): TGTGCCAGCAGGATTCGGCGGCATCAGCCCCAGCATTTT. Its translation is CASRIRRHQPQHF.

The table lists this clone with a few counts. The V gene is TRBV18, the J gene TRBJ1-1, with no clear D. Germline V gene sequence: CDR1 KGHSH, CDR2 LQKENI. V was pared by 2 bases and J by 3 bases, with 13 bases between. The CDR3 consists of 15 residues. CDR3 sequence (DNA): TGTGCCAGCTCACCAGACGGGAAGTTGGACACTGAAGCTTTCTTT. Its protein is CASSPDGKLDTEAFF.

For the CDR3, the DNA is TGTGCCAGCAGCCGGAAGCTTCTAGCGGAGAGCTCCTACAATGAGCAGTTCTTC. This sequence encodes CASSRKLLAESSYNEQFF. The chain couples TRBV7-2 to TRBJ2-1, with 7 bases lining up with TRBD2. The CDR3 has 18 residues. Trimming at V came to 5 bases and at J to 0 bases, leaving 13 bases not matched to a gene. The germline gives CDR1 SGHTA, CDR2 FQGNSA.

CDR3 protein: CASSTRDRLPGGYTF. CDR3 in DNA: TGTGCCAGTAGTACCAGGGACAGGTTACCGGGGGGCTACACCTTC. J is TRBJ1-2 and V is TRBV19; 8 nucleotides align to TRBD1. J lost 8 bases, V lost 4 bases, and 12 bases had no gene match. The CDR3 covers 15 residues. Germline values: CDR1 LNHDA, CDR2 SQIVND (reference sequence).

J is TRBJ2-1 and V is TRBV21-1; TRBD1 is the table's D call and was not checked against the DNA. TRBV21-1 is listed as a pseudogene. The CDR3 runs 19 residues. DNA of the CDR3: TGTGCCAGCAGCCCCCACTATGCCCGGGACAGGGAGTTGGTGGATGAGCAGTTCTTC. It is translated as CASSPHYARDRELVDEQFF.

V usage is TRBV6-6 and J usage is TRBJ2-5, with D uncertain. TRBJ2-7 explains the end of the DNA better; the J call may be wrong. The CDR3 extends over 14 amino acids. CDR1 and CDR2 (germline): MNHNY, SVGAGI (reference sequence). This CDR3 reads CASSYRRSSYEQYF. The CDR3 DNA follows: TGTGCCAGCAGTTACAGGCGGAGCTCCTACGAGCAGTACTTC.

This clone came up once. The chain carries TRBV7-2 and TRBJ2-6; D is uncertain. The CDR3 is 12 residues long. Per germline, CDR1 SGHTA and CDR2 FQGNSA. Trimming took 2 bases from V and 9 from J, leaving 5 bases between them. Written as DNA, the CDR3 is TGTGCCAGCAGCTTATTCGGCAACGTCCTGACTTTC. It specifies CASSLFGNVLTF.

The chain employs TRBV6-5 and TRBJ1-2; 8 nucleotides match TRBD1. CDR1 and CDR2 from the germline V gene are MNHEY and SVGAGI. Trimming cost V 5 bases and J 2 bases; bases outside gene matches: 7. The CDR3 consists of 15 residues. This CDR3 reads CASSPRTGWNYGYTF. In DNA form, the CDR3 reads TGTGCCAGCAGTCCACGGACAGGGTGGAACTATGGCTACACCTTC.

A single count supports this clone. This chain links TRBV18 with TRBJ2-7; TRBD2 matches 15 bases. The V segment lost 4 bases and the J segment 5 bases; nucleotides outside the gene matches: 6. CDR3 length: 16 residues. Germline loops: CDR1 KGHSH, CDR2 LQKENI. Here the CDR3 DNA reads TGTGCCAGCTCACTTGCGGGACTAGCGGGAGGAAACGAGCAGTACTTC. Protein sequence: CASSLAGLAGGNEQYF.

The chain carries TRBV7-2 and TRBJ1-5; D call uncertain. The CDR3 runs to 14 residues. Trimming shortened V by 0 bases and J by 3 bases, and 6 bases separated the two germline ends. Germline V gene sequence: CDR1 SGHTA, CDR2 FQGNSA. DNA of the CDR3: TGTGCCAGCAGCTTAGCACAGAACAATCAGCCCCAGCATTTT. Protein product: CASSLAQNNQPQHF.

J is TRBJ1-3 and V is TRBV19, with D unresolved. Trimming stripped 6 bases from V and 0 bases from J, with 15 bases between. The CDR3 extends over 16 amino acids. Germline CDR1 and CDR2: LNHDA and SQIVND (reference sequence). CDR3 DNA: TGTGCCAGTAGGAAATCGACGGACTACTCTGGAAACACCATATATTTT. It is translated as CASRKSTDYSGNTIYF.

The gene calls are TRBV11-3 and TRBJ1-2; 7 nucleotides line up with TRBD1. V was pared by 5 bases and J by 3 bases, with 9 bases of the junction left unmatched. The CDR3 runs to 15 residues. Germline loops: CDR1 SGHNT, CDR2 YENEEA. In DNA, the CDR3 is TGTGCCAGCAGCCCCAATCCGGACAGGCACTATGGCTACACCTTC. Translation: CASSPNPDRHYGYTF.

The chain recombines TRBV7-3 with TRBJ1-1, with D maybe TRBD1 (6 bases). V lost 5 bases and J 1 base, leaving 8 bases between the germline ends. The germline gives CDR1 SGHTA, CDR2 FQGTGA. The length of the CDR3 is 13 residues. CDR3 residues: CASSQTGNTEAFF. CDR3 DNA: TGTGCCAGCAGCCAGACAGGGAACACTGAAGCTTTCTTT.

The rearrangement uses TRBV30 and TRBJ2-7, with 8 bases fitting TRBD2. This CDR3 contains 13 residues. Germline CDR1 reads GTSNPN; CDR2 reads SVGIG (reference sequence). J lost 6 bases, V lost 3 bases, and 7 bases had no gene match. CDR3 region: CAWRGRGGGEQYF. CDR3 nucleotides: TGTGCCTGGAGGGGCCGGGGGGGAGGCGAGCAGTACTTC.

V is TRBV2 and J is TRBJ2-7, with 8 bases lining up with TRBD1. The CDR3 covers 14 residues. The germline CDR1 and CDR2 sequences are SNHLY and FYNNEI. The trim removed 4 bases at V and 3 bases at J, leaving 5 bases unmatched. The CDR3 coding sequence is TGTGCCAGCAGTGTGTCAGGGGGCATCTACGAGCAGTACTTC. Its protein is CASSVSGGIYEQYF.

The V gene is TRBV13, the J gene TRBJ2-7, with 10 nucleotides matching TRBD1. The CDR3 consists of 16 residues. Germline CDR1 PRHDT, CDR2 FYEKMQ (reference sequence). The V segment lost 0 bases and the J segment 0 bases; nucleotides outside the gene matches: 2. This chain's CDR3 is CASSLGRDRGSYEQYF. In DNA form, the CDR3 reads TGTGCCAGCAGCTTAGGTAGGGACAGGGGCTCCTACGAGCAGTACTTC.

The rearrangement uses TRBV29-1 and TRBJ1-3, with unresolved D. Germline CDR1 reads SQVTM; CDR2 reads ANQGSEA. The V and J ends lost 4 bases and 0 bases respectively, with 10 bases between them. The CDR3 runs 14 residues. The CDR3 here is CSVGGGHSGNTIYF. CDR3 coding DNA: TGCAGCGTTGGTGGAGGCCACTCTGGAAACACCATATATTTT.

V usage is TRBV10-3 and J usage is TRBJ1-5; the D gene is possibly TRBD1 (6 bases). V lost 1 base, J lost 5 bases, and 9 bases lay in between. The CDR3 spans 14 residues. Germline V gene lookup returns CDR1 ENHRY and CDR2 SYGVKD. This chain's CDR3 is CAISELAGDQPQHF. CDR3 nucleotide sequence: TGTGCCATCAGTGAGTTGGCAGGGGATCAGCCCCAGCATTTT.

A remark on this clone: One junction end disagrees with the germline gene, perhaps due to a read error. This chain connects TRBV7-8 to TRBJ2-2, with 11 positions matching TRBD2. This CDR3 contains 14 residues. CDR1 and CDR2 (germline): SGHVS, FQNEAQ. CDR3: CASSLAGGTGELFF. CDR3 bases: TGTGCCAGCAGTTTAGCGGGGGGGACCGGGGAGCTGTTTTTT. The whole variable domain, filled in from reference TRBV7-8 and TRBJ2-2, reads GAGVSQSPRYKVAKRGQDVALRCDPISGHVSLFWYQQALGQGPEFLTYFQNEAQLDKSGLPSDRFFAERPEGSVSTLKIQRTQQEDSAVYLCASSLAGGTGELFFGEGSRLTVL.

This chain uses TRBV7-3 with TRBJ2-5; 8 bases fit TRBD2. Germline values: CDR1 SGHTA, CDR2 FQGTGA. The CDR3 totals 15 residues. The V segment lost 2 bases and the J segment 3 bases; nucleotides outside the gene matches: 5. CDR3 nucleotide sequence: TGTGCCAGCAGCTTACGCGGGACTAGAAAAGAGACCCAGTACTTC. It specifies CASSLRGTRKETQYF.

The chain joins TRBV5-6 to TRBJ2-1; 7 nucleotides line up with TRBD1. V was pared by 3 bases and J by 4 bases, with 10 bases of the junction left unmatched. Germline CDR1 is SGHDT and CDR2 is YYEEEE. The CDR3 is 16 amino acids. DNA of the CDR3: TGTGCCAGCAGCTGGGAATCAGGGGGACATTACAATGAGCAGTTCTTC. Translated: CASSWESGGHYNEQFF. Full variable domain (rest looked up from reference TRBV5-6 and TRBJ2-1): DAGVTQSPTHLIKTRGQQVTLRCSPKSGHDTVSWYQQALGQGPQFIFQYYEEEERQRGNFPDRFSGHQFPNYSSELNVNALLLGDSALYLCASSWESGGHYNEQFFGPGTRLTVL.

This chain connects TRBV7-9 to TRBJ1-1; the D is unclear. V was shortened by 1 base and J by 2 bases, with 5 bases between the two germline ends. The CDR3 runs to 13 residues. In germline, CDR1 is SEHNR, CDR2 FQNEAQ (reference sequence). CDR3 amino acids: CASSLDSNTEAFF. In DNA form, the CDR3 reads TGTGCCAGCAGCTTAGACTCTAACACTGAAGCTTTCTTT.

The chain has TRBV9 and TRBJ2-1, with D unclear. Germline-derived CDR1 and CDR2 are SGDLS and YYNGEE. The CDR3 runs to 14 residues. V shed 2 bases and J shed 4 bases, with 10 bases lying between them. CDR3 in amino acids: CASSVNTGYNEQFF. DNA of the CDR3: TGTGCCAGCAGCGTGAACACGGGTTACAATGAGCAGTTCTTC.

This rearrangement joins TRBV5-1 to TRBJ1-1, with 9 bases lining up with TRBD1. Germline trimming cut 3 bases from V and 0 bases from J; bases unmatched to any gene: 3. CDR1 is SGHRS, CDR2 YFSETQ, per germline. The CDR3 contains 15 residues. This chain's CDR3 is CASSWGDRVNTEAFF. DNA for the CDR3: TGCGCCAGCAGCTGGGGGGACAGGGTGAACACTGAAGCTTTCTTT.

J is TRBJ1-5 and V is TRBV19; unclear D gene. The V end was cut by 6 bases, the J end by 6 bases, with 15 bases between. The CDR3 covers 14 residues. Germline CDR1 LNHDA, CDR2 SQIVND (reference sequence). This CDR3 reads CASRSLRGTQPQHF. CDR3 DNA sequence: TGTGCCAGTAGGTCCCTACGGGGTACTCAGCCCCAGCATTTT. The variable domain in full, with the rest retrieved from reference TRBV19 and TRBJ1-5, is DGGITQSPKYLFRKEGQNVTLSCEQNLNHDAMYWYRQDPGQGLRLIYYSQIVNDFQKGDIAEGYSVSREKKESFPLTVTSAQKNPTAFYLCASRSLRGTQPQHFGDGTRLSIL.

V is TRBV7-8 and J is TRBJ2-7, with 7 bases aligning to TRBD1. Germline-derived CDR1 and CDR2 are SGHVS and FQNEAQ. Trimming took 4 bases from V and 1 from J; bases not matched to a gene: 7. The CDR3 has 15 residues. The CDR3 here is CASSSTRDSSYEQYF. The CDR3 nucleotides are TGTGCCAGCAGCTCGACCCGGGACAGTTCCTACGAGCAGTACTTC.